Following are 9 T cell receptor beta chains from one sample sequenced in a study of vaccination and CD4 T cells after COVID-19 (dated by TCRdb to between 2021 and 2024). The treatment or condition label corresponds to: approximately 10-day PBMC culture with coronavirus spike peptide pools or control peptides (ViraFEST assay). Receptor amplification or capture employed PCR. Sequencing was carried out with an Illumina iSeq 100. DNA from cultured CD4+ T cells underwent TCR sequencing with the Oncomine TCR Beta short-read assay at the Johns Hopkins FTIC core. Starting from the raw public reads, TCRdb applied fastp trimming at Q25, assembled clones with MiXCR and retained in-frame beta chains. Rows matching on CDR3 protein sequence are summarized as one entry with the most common DNA and genes. The sample table records around 20,000 distinct CDR3 sequences; around two fifths of these occur just once. 14% of the sample is in the top ten clones.

For these receptors, no antigen is known. The sample taken for sequencing was CD4+ T cells from blood, cultured in vitro. These receptors were collected from a human donor who had recovered from COVID-19.

V gene TRBV5-4 combines with J gene TRBJ2-3, with 8 bases aligning to TRBD1. V was clipped by 4 bases and J by 0 bases; unmatched bases: 7. This CDR3 has 16 amino acids. The germline V gene has CDR1 SGHNT and CDR2 YYREEE (reference sequence). The CDR3 loop reads CASSLRDRISTDTQYF. The CDR3 DNA reads as TGTGCCAGCAGCCTAAGGGACAGGATAAGCACAGATACGCAGTATTTT.

Concerning this clonotype itself: Germline is not matched at one junction end, which may reflect a read error. The chain uses TRBV20-1 and TRBJ1-1, with 7 bases aligning to TRBD1. The CDR3 is 15 amino acids. The germline V gene has CDR1 DFQATT and CDR2 SNEGSKA (reference sequence). Written as DNA, the CDR3 is TGCGGTGCTAGTAAACAGGGGAACTTGAACACTGAAGCTTTCTTT. It specifies CGASKQGNLNTEAFF.

This sequence joins TRBV27 and TRBJ2-7; 8 positions agree with TRBD2. The CDR3 loop spans 15 amino acids. Per germline, CDR1 MNHEY and CDR2 SMNVEV (reference sequence). Trimming at V came to 3 bases and at J to 6 bases, leaving 10 bases not matched to a gene. The CDR3 protein is CASSFGLADGAEQYF. The CDR3 DNA sequence: TGTGCCAGCAGTTTCGGACTAGCTGATGGTGCCGAGCAGTACTTC.

This chain links TRBV28 with TRBJ1-1; D uncertain. Germline-derived CDR1 and CDR2 are MDHEN and SYDVKM. This CDR3 spans 16 amino acids. The V end was cut by 3 bases, the J end by 1 base, with 15 bases between. CDR3 region: CASSFSRYLENTEAFF. The CDR3 bases are TGTGCCAGCAGTTTTTCGCGGTACTTAGAGAACACTGAAGCTTTCTTT.

The chain employs TRBV19 and TRBJ2-2; D remains ambiguous. CDR3 length equals 13 residues. V lost 3 bases, J lost 1 base, and 3 bases lay in between. Germline-derived CDR1 and CDR2 are LNHDA and SQIVND (reference sequence). CDR3 DNA: TGTGCCAGTAGTATGGGGAACACCGGGGAGCTGTTTTTT. Translating it yields CASSMGNTGELFF.

A word on this clonotype: Its ends do not fully match the called genes, so a read error is possible. The chain links TRBV7-9 to TRBJ1-1; TRBD1 is a possible D gene (6 bases). Per germline, CDR1 SEHNR and CDR2 FQNEAQ (reference sequence). This CDR3 contains 14 residues. CDR3 region: CASSLTTGNTEALF. The CDR3, as DNA: TGTGCCAGCAGCTTAACAACAGGGAACACTGAAGCTCTCTTT. The full variable domain, its missing parts supplied by reference TRBV7-9 and TRBJ1-1, is DTGVSQNPRHKITKRGQNVTFRCDPISEHNRLYWYRQTLGQGPEFLTYFQNEAQLEKSRLLSDRFSAERPKGSFSTLEIQRTEQGDSAMYLCASSLTTGNTEALFGQGTRLTVV.

The V and J genes are TRBV6-1 and TRBJ1-2; TRBD1 aligns across 7 bases. V was clipped by 6 bases and J by 4 bases; unmatched bases: 8. Germline assignment: CDR1 MNHNS and CDR2 SASEGT. The CDR3 runs to 14 residues. CDR3 in DNA: TGTGCCAGCAGCCCGACAGGGACGGGCTATGGCTACACCTTC. Translation: CASSPTGTGYGYTF.

This clonotype came up a few times. The rearrangement joins TRBV20-1 to TRBJ2-3; D unresolved. Germline CDR1 is DFQATT and CDR2 is SNEGSKA (reference sequence). This CDR3 contains 15 residues. V lost 0 bases and J 2 bases, leaving 12 bases between the germline ends. CDR3 bases: TGCAGTGCTAGAGATCGGCGGACCTACACAGATACGCAGTATTTT. It is translated as CSARDRRTYTDTQYF.

This clonotype was seen a handful of times. The chain is built from TRBV27 and TRBJ2-7; a weak D match, TRBD1 (5 bases). Germline CDR1 MNHEY, CDR2 SMNVEV (reference sequence). The CDR3 extends over 15 amino acids. Trimming pared 5 bases from V and 2 bases from J, leaving 16 bases between. The CDR3 is CASSPRQTAPYEQYF. The CDR3 DNA sequence: TGTGCCAGCAGTCCGAGACAGACAGCTCCCTACGAGCAGTACTTC.